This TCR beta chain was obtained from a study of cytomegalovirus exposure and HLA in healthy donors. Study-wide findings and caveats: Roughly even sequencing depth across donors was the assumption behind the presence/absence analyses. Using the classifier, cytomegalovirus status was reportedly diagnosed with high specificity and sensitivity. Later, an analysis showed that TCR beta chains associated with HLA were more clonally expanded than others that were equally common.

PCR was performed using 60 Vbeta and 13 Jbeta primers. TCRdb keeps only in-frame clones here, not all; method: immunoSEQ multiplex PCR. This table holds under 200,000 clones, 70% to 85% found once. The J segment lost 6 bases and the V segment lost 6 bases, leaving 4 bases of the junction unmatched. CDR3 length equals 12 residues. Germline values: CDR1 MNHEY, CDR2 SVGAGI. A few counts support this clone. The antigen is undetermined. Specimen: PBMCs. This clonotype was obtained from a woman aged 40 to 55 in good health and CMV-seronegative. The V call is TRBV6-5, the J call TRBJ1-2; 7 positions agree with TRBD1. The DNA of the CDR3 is TGTGCCAGCAGCGGGACAGATGATGGCTACACCTTC. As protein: CASSGTDDGYTF.